This T cell receptor beta chain was sequenced during a study of blood T cell repertoires in COVID-19. Study details: The United States, Italy and Spain were the sources of the acute and convalescent COVID-19 samples. The cDNA or gDNA used as material had been derived from T cells, B-cell-depleted T cells, or PBMCs.

This clone was observed a single time. In the original workflow: Amplification of reference gene primers provided the estimated nucleated cell counts. Clones were read by immunoSEQ multiplex PCR, and TCRdb kept only the in-frame ones, dropping some. That table gives V, J and clone size, and the DNA gave D and trimming. This table holds roughly 110,000 clones, 70% to 90% found once. The length of the CDR3 is 15 residues. CDR1 is LNHDA, CDR2 SQIVND, per germline (reference sequence). Trimming removed 5 bases at V and 3 bases at J, with 13 bases between. The origin of this receptor is a man in his forties with active or convalescent COVID-19. Sequencing was performed on peripheral blood. The genes are TRBV19 and TRBJ1-4, with D unclear. The CDR3 DNA reads TGTGCCAGTAGTGACGCGGCCGGGGCTAATGAAAAACTGTTTTTT. As protein: CASSDAAGANEKLFF.